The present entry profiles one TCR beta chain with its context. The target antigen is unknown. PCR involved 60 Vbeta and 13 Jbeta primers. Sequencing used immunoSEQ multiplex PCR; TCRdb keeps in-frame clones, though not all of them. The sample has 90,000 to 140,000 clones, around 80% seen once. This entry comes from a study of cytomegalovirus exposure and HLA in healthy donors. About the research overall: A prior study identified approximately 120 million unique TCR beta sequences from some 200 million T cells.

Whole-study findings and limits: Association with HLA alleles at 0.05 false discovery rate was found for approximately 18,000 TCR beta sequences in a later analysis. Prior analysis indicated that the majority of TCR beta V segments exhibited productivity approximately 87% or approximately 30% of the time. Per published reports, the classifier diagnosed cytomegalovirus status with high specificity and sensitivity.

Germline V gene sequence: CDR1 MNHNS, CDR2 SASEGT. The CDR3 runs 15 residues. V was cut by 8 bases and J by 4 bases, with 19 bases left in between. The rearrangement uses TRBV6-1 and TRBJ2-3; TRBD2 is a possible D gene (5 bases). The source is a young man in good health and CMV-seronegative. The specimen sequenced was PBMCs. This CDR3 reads CASSRGPLVPDTQYF. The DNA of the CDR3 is TGTGCCAGCTCAAGAGGGCCGTTGGTCCCAGATACGCAGTATTTT.